This T cell receptor beta chain was recovered during a study of T cells in Graves' hyperthyroidism and ophthalmopathy. Points from the study as a whole: Among clonotypes expanded in thyroid above 0.001, most were also found in blood. A model using 13 V-J features told ophthalmopathy apart from stable hyperthyroidism.

Remarks on this clonotype: Antigen specificity is unknown.

Germline loops: CDR1 SQVTM, CDR2 ANQGSEA. V lost 1 base, J lost 7 bases, and 11 bases lay in between. The CDR3 contains 13 residues. Template material for amplifying TCR beta CDR3 regions consisted of RNA transcripts. The HTBI primer set was used in a first-round RT-PCR of the TCR CDR3. Via MiXCR, TCRdb re-called the multiplex PCR reads, giving one row per CDR3 protein. The data contain hundreds of thousands of distinct CDR3 sequences, less than 45% of them singletons. The chain employs TRBV29-1 and TRBJ1-5; D gene uncertain. Sequencing was performed on peripheral blood or thyroid tissue (not recorded which). The sequence derives from an adult man with Graves' disease, either hyperthyroidism or ophthalmopathy (not recorded which). The CDR3 nucleotides are TGCAGCGTTGAAGGGGTGGCCAAGCAGCCCCAGCATTTT. It is translated as CSVEGVAKQPQHF.